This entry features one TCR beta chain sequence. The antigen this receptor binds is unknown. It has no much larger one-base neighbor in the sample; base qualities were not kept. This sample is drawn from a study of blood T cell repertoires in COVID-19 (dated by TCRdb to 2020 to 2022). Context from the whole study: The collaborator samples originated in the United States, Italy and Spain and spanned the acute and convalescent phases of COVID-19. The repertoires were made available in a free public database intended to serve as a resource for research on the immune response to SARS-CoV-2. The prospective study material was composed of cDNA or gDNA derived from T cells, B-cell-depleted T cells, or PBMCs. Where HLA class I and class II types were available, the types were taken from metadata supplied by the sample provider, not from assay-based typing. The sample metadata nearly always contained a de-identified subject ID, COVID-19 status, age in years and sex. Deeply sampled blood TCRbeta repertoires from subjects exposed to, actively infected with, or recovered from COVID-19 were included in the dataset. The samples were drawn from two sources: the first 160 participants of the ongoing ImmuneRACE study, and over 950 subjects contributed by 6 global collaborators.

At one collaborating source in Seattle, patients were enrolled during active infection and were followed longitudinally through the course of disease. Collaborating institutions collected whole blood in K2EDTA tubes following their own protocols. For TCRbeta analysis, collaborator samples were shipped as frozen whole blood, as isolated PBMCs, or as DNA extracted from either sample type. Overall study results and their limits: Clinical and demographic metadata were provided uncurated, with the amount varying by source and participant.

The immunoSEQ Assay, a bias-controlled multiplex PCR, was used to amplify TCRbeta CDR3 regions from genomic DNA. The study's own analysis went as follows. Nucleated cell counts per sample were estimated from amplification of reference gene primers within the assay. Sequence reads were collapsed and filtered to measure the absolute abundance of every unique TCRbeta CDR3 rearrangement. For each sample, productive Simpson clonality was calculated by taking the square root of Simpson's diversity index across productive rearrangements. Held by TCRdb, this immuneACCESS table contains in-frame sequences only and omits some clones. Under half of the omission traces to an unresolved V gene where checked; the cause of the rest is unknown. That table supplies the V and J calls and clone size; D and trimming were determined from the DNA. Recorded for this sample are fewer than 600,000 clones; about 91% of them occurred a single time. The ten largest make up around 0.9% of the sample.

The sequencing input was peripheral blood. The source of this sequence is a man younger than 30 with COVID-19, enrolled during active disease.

The base sequence is TGTGCCAGTACCCAAAGGACAGCGAACACCGGGGAGCTGTTTTTT. Its protein product is CASTQRTANTGELFF. The chain is encoded by TRBV19 joined to TRBJ2-2; TRBD1 could be the D gene, as 6 bases match. V loses 7 bases, J loses 0 bases, and the germline ends lie 12 bases apart. Via the germline V gene (reference sequence), CDR1 is LNHDA and CDR2 SQIVND. Its CDR3 holds 15 amino acids, cysteine through phenylalanine. The CDR3 DNA has 45 bases and is translated from base 1.